What follows is one T cell receptor beta chain and its context. The antigen is unknown. Assay: immunoSEQ multiplex PCR; the TCRdb copy retains only in-frame clones and omits some. The sample comprises 71,000 or so clones, over 90% of which are singletons, and less than 8% rests with the top ten. The CDR3 runs to 16 residues. Trimming pared 0 bases from V and 2 bases from J, leaving 10 bases between. Germline CDR1 and CDR2: MNHEY and SVGAGI. The sample belongs to a study of OX40 agonist ivuxolimab in advanced cancers. Looking at the study overall: Those treated in dose escalation had hepatocellular carcinoma, melanoma, renal cell cancer or head and neck cancer. Partial responses were observed in three patients, of whom one had hepatocellular carcinoma and two had cutaneous melanoma. The mean age was roughly 60 years, ranging from about 23 to 79, with 65% to 90% of participants male.

Points from the study as a whole: Blood T cells, both CD4+ and CD8+, expanded clonally by week 6 at 0.1 to 3.0 mg/kg.

The origin of this receptor is an adult with an advanced solid tumor such as melanoma, head and neck, liver or kidney cancer. V and J are TRBV6-5 and TRBJ2-2; no definite D call. Sequences were derived from CD4+ or CD8+ T cells sorted from blood, sampled in a trial of the OX40 agonist ivuxolimab. In DNA, the CDR3 is TGTGCCAGCAGTTACTCGAACCTCCTCAACACCGGGGAGCTGTTTTTT. The encoded protein is CASSYSNLLNTGELFF.